What follows are 30 T cell receptor beta chains derived from one specimen sequenced in a study of CD8 T cells in Susac syndrome. The RNA, about 0.45 to 1 ug, was put through reverse transcription using random hexamers. TCRdb re-derived calls from the immunoSEQ multiplex PCR reads in MiXCR, one entry per CDR3 protein. The sample consists of around 230,000 distinct CDR3 sequences, 90% to 96% of them appearing once. Sequenced sample: CD4+ T cells from PBMCs. Receptors originate from a human donor with Susac syndrome.

The chain is built from TRBV24-1 and TRBJ2-3; no reliable D call. This CDR3 region has 13 residues. Trimming took off 4 bases at V and 2 bases at J, with 6 bases between the two ends. Germline-derived CDR1 and CDR2 are KGHDR and SFDVKD. Written as DNA, the CDR3 is TGTGCCACCAGTGACCCGACCACAGATACGCAGTATTTT. As protein: CATSDPTTDTQYF.

This sequence joins TRBV25-1 and TRBJ2-7; D uncertain. Germline assignment: CDR1 MGHDK and CDR2 SYGVNS. CDR3 size: 13 residues. The V end lost 5 bases, the J end lost 0 bases, and 8 bases lay between the germline ends. The CDR3 DNA sequence: TGTGCCAGCAGTCTCCCCAGCTCCTACGAGCAGTACTTC. Translated, it gives CASSLPSSYEQYF.

This chain joins TRBV28 and TRBJ1-1; D call uncertain. CDR3 length equals 14 residues. Germline V lookup: CDR1 MDHEN, CDR2 SYDVKM. V dropped 5 bases and J dropped 0 bases, with 10 bases sitting between them. The CDR3 coding sequence is TGTGCCAGCAGTCCGACATTCGTGAACACTGAAGCTTTCTTT. Residues: CASSPTFVNTEAFF.

The V and J genes are TRBV12-3 or TRBV12-4 and TRBJ2-3; D gene uncertain. V gave up 4 bases and J gave up 2 bases, with 7 bases separating them. The CDR3 contains 13 residues. CDR3 sequence: CASSSANTDTQYF. As DNA, the CDR3 is TGTGCCAGCAGTTCCGCCAACACAGATACGCAGTATTTT.

The V call is TRBV28, the J call TRBJ2-7, with D uncertain. The CDR3 extends over 15 amino acids. Germline-derived CDR1 and CDR2 are MDHEN and SYDVKM. V lost 6 bases, J lost 0 bases, and 15 bases lay in between. The CDR3 DNA reads as TGTGCCAGCAGACGCCCGGGCACGTACTCCTACGAGCAGTACTTC. It yields the protein CASRRPGTYSYEQYF.

This sequence joins TRBV7-3 and TRBJ2-4, with a tentative D call TRBD1 (5 bases). V lost 8 bases and J 6 bases, leaving 20 bases between the germline ends. The germline gives CDR1 SGHTA, CDR2 FQGTGA. The CDR3 is 15 amino acids. DNA for the CDR3: TGTGCCAGCTCGACAGATGGGGCGAGAACAAACATTCAGTACTTC. Translating it yields CASSTDGARTNIQYF.

This chain links TRBV24-1 with TRBJ1-5, with 8 bases that match TRBD1. CDR1 KGHDR and CDR2 SFDVKD come from the germline V gene. This CDR3 spans 15 amino acids. V dropped 7 bases and J dropped 5; count of bases not matched to a gene: 9. The CDR3 sequence is CATSPNGQGDQPQHF. The CDR3 DNA is TGTGCCACCAGCCCCAACGGACAGGGAGATCAGCCCCAGCATTTT.

The chain is built from TRBV18 and TRBJ2-2, with unresolved D. There are 12 residues in the CDR3. V gave up 4 bases and J gave up 4 bases, with 4 bases separating them. Germline V gene data show CDR1 as KGHSH and CDR2 as LQKENI. The CDR3 DNA sequence: TGTGCCAGCTCACACAGCACCGGGGAGCTGTTTTTT. Translated: CASSHSTGELFF.

The chain recombines TRBV28 with TRBJ2-7; 7 positions agree with TRBD1. There are 16 residues in the CDR3. With V trimmed by 4 bases and J by 3 bases, 12 bases remained unmatched. CDR1 and CDR2 (germline): MDHEN, SYDVKM. CDR3 nucleotide sequence: TGTGCCAGCAGTTCCCAACCCGCGACAGGGAGCTACGAGCAGTACTTC. Encoded protein: CASSSQPATGSYEQYF.

The J gene is TRBJ2-1, the V gene TRBV21-1; TRBD1 is taken as the D call from the table, unchecked against the DNA. TRBV21-1 is given as a pseudogene. There are 16 residues in the CDR3. The CDR3 DNA follows: TGTGCCAGCAGCAAAGACAGGGAAGGATGCTACAATGAGCAGTTCTTC. Translation: CASSKDREGCYNEQFF.

The chain couples TRBV5-1 to TRBJ2-7, with D perhaps matching TRBD1 or TRBD2 (6 bases each). The CDR3 totals 14 residues. The V end lost 4 bases, the J end lost 5 bases, and 16 bases lay between the germline ends. The germline gives CDR1 SGHRS, CDR2 YFSETQ. The CDR3 coding sequence is TGCGCCAGCAGCACTCCCTCGGGGGCTAACGAGCAGTACTTC. This translates into CASSTPSGANEQYF.

The rearrangement joins TRBV7-9 to TRBJ1-1; a weak D match, TRBD1 (6 bases). Germline lookup yields CDR1 SEHNR and CDR2 FQNEAQ (reference sequence). The V end was cut by 1 base, the J end by 0 bases, with 9 bases between. The CDR3 extends over 15 amino acids. CDR3 protein: CASSLGDRMNTEAFF. The CDR3 coding sequence is TGTGCCAGCAGCTTAGGAGACAGGATGAACACTGAAGCTTTCTTT.

This clonotype was counted once. This chain uses TRBV30 with TRBJ2-1; D may be TRBD1 (7 bases). Germline CDR1 reads GTSNPN; CDR2 reads SVGIG (reference sequence). CDR3 length: 14 amino acids. Deletions cut 3 bases from V and 9 bases from J, with 18 bases between. Here the CDR3 DNA reads TGTGCCTGGAGCGACCAGGGGGGTGTCGGTGAGCAGTTCTTC. Its protein is CAWSDQGGVGEQFF.

The rearrangement joins TRBV5-1 to TRBJ2-5; maybe TRBD1 (5 bases). The germline gives CDR1 SGHRS, CDR2 YFSETQ. This CDR3 is built from 12 residues. V lost 4 bases and J lost 7, with 11 bases in between. CDR3 in DNA: TGCGCCAGCAGCAGGACATATGGGACCCAGTACTTC. It codes for CASSRTYGTQYF.

The chain is built from TRBV6-5 and TRBJ1-5; 7 nucleotides align to TRBD1. Germline V gives CDR1 MNHEY, CDR2 SVGAGI. The CDR3 loop spans 14 amino acids. Losses at the gene ends were 9 bases for V and 7 bases for J; bases not matched to a gene: 12. The CDR3 bases are TGTGCCAGTCGGGAGACAGGGATAGGGCAGCCCCAGCATTTT. Residues: CASRETGIGQPQHF.

The rearrangement joins TRBV9 to TRBJ2-3; D might be TRBD2 (5 bases). Germline values: CDR1 SGDLS, CDR2 YYNGEE. Trimming took 4 bases from V and 0 from J, leaving 15 bases between them. This CDR3 has 16 residues. The DNA for the CDR3 is TGTGCCAGCAGCCCAAAAGCGGAGCCTAGCACAGATACGCAGTATTTT. Translation gives CASSPKAEPSTDTQYF.

The genes are TRBV29-1 and TRBJ2-1, with 10 bases that match TRBD2. V lost 5 bases to trimming and J lost 8 bases; unmatched junction nucleotides: 9. There are 14 residues in the CDR3. Germline loops: CDR1 SQVTM, CDR2 ANQGSEA. The CDR3 nucleotides are TGCAGCGTTCCCCCCACTAGCGGGATGGATGAGCAGTTCTTC. Residues: CSVPPTSGMDEQFF.

The genes are TRBV19 and TRBJ2-7; TRBD1 matches at 8 bases. This CDR3 comprises 15 residues. The V segment lost 1 base and the J segment 2 bases; nucleotides outside the gene matches: 4. Germline CDR1 and CDR2: LNHDA and SQIVND (reference sequence). The CDR3 DNA follows: TGTGCCAGTAGTATAGTACAACAGGGGGCCTACGAGCAGTACTTC. Its translation is CASSIVQQGAYEQYF.

CDR3 amino acids: CATSDRTGGGQETQYF. The CDR3 DNA follows: TGTGCCACCAGTGATAGGACAGGAGGAGGCCAAGAGACCCAGTACTTC. The chain employs TRBV24-1 and TRBJ2-5; 7 bases line up with TRBD1. Germline CDR1 and CDR2: KGHDR and SFDVKD. The CDR3 runs to 16 residues. The junction had 7 bases not matched to a gene; V was cut back by 3 bases and J by 1 base.

The chain employs TRBV20-1 and TRBJ2-1, with D maybe TRBD2 (6 bases). The length of the CDR3 is 11 residues. Trimming removed 6 bases at V and 15 bases at J, with 18 bases between. CDR1 and CDR2 (germline): DFQATT, SNEGSKA (reference sequence). The CDR3 protein is CSADLGTGLFF. The CDR3 coding sequence is TGCAGTGCAGATCTAGGGACTGGGTTGTTCTTC.

The chain has TRBV5-5 and TRBJ2-5; D unclear. CDR3 size: 14 residues. V lost 4 bases and J 2 bases, leaving 12 bases between the germline ends. CDR1 is SGHKS and CDR2 is YYEKEE in the germline V gene (reference sequence). CDR3 region: CASSPRARQETQYF. DNA for the CDR3: TGTGCCAGCAGCCCCCGGGCCAGACAAGAGACCCAGTACTTC.

This clonotype was seen a few times. This chain uses TRBV6-5 with TRBJ2-7; D remains ambiguous. CDR3 length: 12 amino acids. Germline V lookup: CDR1 MNHEY, CDR2 SVGAGI. Trimming took off 5 bases at V and 4 bases at J, with 9 bases between the two ends. CDR3 protein: CASSESRYEQYF. CDR3 DNA sequence: TGTGCCAGCAGTGAATCGCGGTACGAGCAGTACTTC.

The chain couples TRBV29-1 to TRBJ1-1; the D gene is possibly TRBD1 (5 bases). V lost 6 bases and J 4 bases, leaving 18 bases between the germline ends. CDR1 and CDR2 (germline): SQVTM, ANQGSEA. The CDR3 loop spans 14 amino acids. DNA for the CDR3: TGCAGCGTCGAGATAAGAGCCCAGGGCACTGAAGCTTTCTTT. Residues: CSVEIRAQGTEAFF.

This clonotype was seen a few times. V and J are TRBV27 and TRBJ2-3, with D unresolved. V shed 0 bases and J shed 1 base, with 2 bases lying between them. The CDR3 length is 13 residues. Germline lookup yields CDR1 MNHEY and CDR2 SMNVEV (reference sequence). The CDR3 region is CASSLSGTDTQYF. As DNA, the CDR3 is TGTGCCAGCAGTTTATCGGGCACAGATACGCAGTATTTT.

V is TRBV30 and J is TRBJ2-1; tentative D call: TRBD2 (6 bases). Trimming stripped 0 bases from V and 9 bases from J, with 12 bases between. Germline lookup yields CDR1 GTSNPN and CDR2 SVGIG (reference sequence). The CDR3 is 13 amino acids. CDR3 in DNA: TGTGCCTGGAGTGTTGGGCTAGCGTTTGAGCAGTTCTTC. It encodes CAWSVGLAFEQFF.

The rearrangement uses TRBV29-1 and TRBJ2-6; D call uncertain. V was pared by 7 bases and J by 1 base, with 11 bases between. The CDR3 has 14 amino acids. CDR1 is SQVTM and CDR2 is ANQGSEA in the germline V gene. This CDR3 reads CSARNVSGANVLTF. In DNA, the CDR3 is TGCAGCGCCCGGAATGTATCTGGGGCCAACGTCCTGACTTTC.

This sequence joins TRBV7-8 and TRBJ1-2; a weak D match, TRBD1 (5 bases). This CDR3 contains 13 residues. Germline values: CDR1 SGHVS, CDR2 FQNEAQ. Trimming stripped 1 base from V and 4 bases from J, with 7 bases between. For the CDR3, the DNA is TGTGCCAGCAGCTTAGAGGGGCTCTATGGCTACACCTTC. Translated, it gives CASSLEGLYGYTF.

The rearrangement joins TRBV18 to TRBJ2-7; D possibly corresponds to TRBD1 (5 bases). This CDR3 region has 16 residues. Germline CDR1 KGHSH, CDR2 LQKENI. With 3 bases removed from V and 4 bases from J, the gap between germline ends came to 19 bases. This CDR3 reads CASSPPGSRTLYEQYF. CDR3 in DNA: TGTGCCAGCTCACCCCCCGGGTCCCGGACATTATACGAGCAGTACTTC.

About this clonotype: A junction boundary mismatches the germline segment, possibly from a read error. The CDR3 is CASSFSGLAGFKSF. The DNA for the CDR3 is TGTGCCAGCAGTTTTTCCGGACTAGCGGGTTTTAAGTCTTTT. The rearrangement links TRBV27 to TRBJ2-3; TRBD2 aligns across 11 bases. The CDR3 is made up of 14 amino acids. The V gene's germline CDR1 is MNHEY and CDR2 SMNVEV (reference sequence).

The rearrangement uses TRBV30 and TRBJ2-1; D not certain. Germline V gene lookup returns CDR1 GTSNPN and CDR2 SVGIG (reference sequence). This CDR3 has 10 residues. V was trimmed by 5 bases and J by 8 bases, leaving 7 bases between them. The CDR3 here is CAWARHEQFF. The CDR3 DNA reads TGTGCCTGGGCGCGACATGAGCAGTTCTTC. Full variable domain (rest looked up from reference TRBV30 and TRBJ2-1): SQTIHQWPATLVQPVGSPLSLECTVEGTSNPNLYWYRQAAGRGLQLLFYSVGIGQISSEVPQNLSASRPQDRQFILSSKKLLLSDSGFYLCAWARHEQFFGPGTRLTVL.